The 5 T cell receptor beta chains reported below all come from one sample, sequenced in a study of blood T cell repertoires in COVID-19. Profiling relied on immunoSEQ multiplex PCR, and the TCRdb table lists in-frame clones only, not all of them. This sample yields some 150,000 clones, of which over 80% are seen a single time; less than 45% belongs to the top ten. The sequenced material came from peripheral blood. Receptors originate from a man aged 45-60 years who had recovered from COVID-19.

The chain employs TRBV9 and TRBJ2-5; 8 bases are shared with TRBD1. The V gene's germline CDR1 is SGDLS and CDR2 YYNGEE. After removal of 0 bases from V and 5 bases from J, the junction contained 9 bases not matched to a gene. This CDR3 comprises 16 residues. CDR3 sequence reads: CASSVASAGGSETQYF. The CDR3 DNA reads TGTGCCAGCAGCGTAGCTTCCGCAGGGGGCTCTGAGACCCAGTACTTC.

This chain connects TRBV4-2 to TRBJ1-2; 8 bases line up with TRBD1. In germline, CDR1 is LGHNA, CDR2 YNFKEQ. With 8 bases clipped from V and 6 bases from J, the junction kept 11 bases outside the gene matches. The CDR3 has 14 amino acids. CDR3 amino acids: CASRTDRELHGYTF. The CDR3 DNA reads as TGTGCCAGCCGGACGGACAGGGAACTCCATGGCTACACCTTC.

CDR3 sequence reads: CSVDRGPKFF. CDR3 in DNA: TGCAGCGTTGACAGGGGGCCGAAGTTCTTC. This sequence joins TRBV29-1 and TRBJ2-1, with 8 bases identical to TRBD1. The J segment lost 14 bases and the V segment lost 3 bases, leaving 3 bases of the junction unmatched. The CDR3 has 10 amino acids. The germline CDR1 and CDR2 sequences are SQVTM and ANQGSEA.

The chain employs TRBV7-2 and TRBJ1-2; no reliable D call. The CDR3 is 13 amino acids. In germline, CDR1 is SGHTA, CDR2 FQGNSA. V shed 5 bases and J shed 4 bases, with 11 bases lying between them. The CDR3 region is CASSPDNFYGYTF. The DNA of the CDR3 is TGTGCCAGCAGCCCCGACAATTTCTATGGCTACACCTTC.

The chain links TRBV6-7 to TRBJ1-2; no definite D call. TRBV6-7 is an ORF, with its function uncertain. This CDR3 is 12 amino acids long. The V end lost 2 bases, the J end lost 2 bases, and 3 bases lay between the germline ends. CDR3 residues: CASSYPNYGYTF. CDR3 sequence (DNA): TGTGCCAGCAGTTACCCAAACTATGGCTACACCTTC.